This is a list of T cell receptor beta chains from one sample in a study of cytomegalovirus exposure and HLA in healthy donors. Some clones are missing from TCRdb's copy, which holds only in-frame ones; the method was immunoSEQ multiplex PCR. In the table there are more than 150,000 clones, 84% of which are singletons. Sequencing was done on a sample of PBMCs. These receptor sequences come from a man between 18 and 35 years old in good health and CMV-seropositive. Each CDR3 is given with its conserved first and last residue. Each record gives: CDR3 protein, CDR3 DNA, D gene, V gene, CDR3 length, clone size, J gene. A D gene is named only where the DNA matches it firmly. Clone size is given for some rows only: seen once, a few or many times, or a class if the clone is expanded.

CASRGDRWGGNQPQHF	TGTGCCAGCAGAGGGGACAGGTGGGGTGGCAATCAGCCCCAGCATTTT	TRBD1	TRBV27	16	-	TRBJ1-5
CASSHRVLAGELFF	TGTGCCAGCAGCCACAGGGTACTAGCCGGGGAGCTGTTTTTT	-	TRBV7-9	14	-	TRBJ2-2
CASSLDQGAYGYTF	TGTGCCAGCAGTTTGGATCAGGGCGCCTATGGCTACACCTTC	-	TRBV28	14	-	TRBJ1-2
CASSQDPLAGEATDTQYF	TGTGCCAGCAGCCAAGATCCTCTAGCGGGAGAGGCTACAGATACGCAGTATTTT	TRBD2	TRBV4-2	18	few	TRBJ2-3
CASSYPSGTGGNEQFF	TGTGCCAGCAGTTACCCTAGCGGGACAGGAGGGAATGAGCAGTTCTTC	-	TRBV6-5	16	-	TRBJ2-1
CASSQVTSGRASGGELFF	TGCGCCAGCAGCCAAGTAACTAGCGGGAGGGCCTCGGGGGGGGAGCTGTTTTTT	TRBD2	TRBV4-3	18	-	TRBJ2-2
CASSLGGQETQYF	TGTGCCAGCAGCTTAGGAGGACAGGAGACCCAGTACTTC	-	TRBV7-7	13	few	TRBJ2-5
CASSLNAGNTEAFF	TGTGCCAGCAGCTTAAACGCGGGGAACACTGAAGCTTTCTTT	-	TRBV7-3	14	-	TRBJ1-1
CASSPQDRAQPQHF	TGTGCCAGCAGCCCCCAGGACAGGGCTCAGCCCCAGCATTTT	TRBD1	TRBV28	14	-	TRBJ1-5
CSVVDSKETQYF	TGCAGCGTTGTGGACAGCAAAGAGACCCAGTACTTC	-	TRBV29-1	12	-	TRBJ2-5
CASSVGLAGGKSEQFF	TGTGCCAGCAGCGTGGGACTAGCGGGAGGTAAAAGCGAGCAGTTCTTC	TRBD2	TRBV7-7	16	-	TRBJ2-1
CASSPPRGLNTEAFF	TGTGCCAGCTCACCCCCCCGGGGTTTGAACACTGAAGCTTTCTTT	-	TRBV18	15	-	TRBJ1-1
CASSQDFPAVNTEAFF	TGTGCCAGCAGCCAAGACTTTCCCGCAGTGAACACTGAAGCTTTCTTT	-	TRBV4-2	16	-	TRBJ1-1
CASSQGGLLGKLFF	TGTGCCAGCAGCCAAGGGGGACTTCTGGGAAAACTGTTTTTT	-	TRBV4-2	14	-	TRBJ1-4
CASSPGRGEQFF	TGTGCCAGCAGTCCGGGCCGGGGGGAGCAGTTCTTC	-	TRBV6-6	12	few	TRBJ2-1
CSVDGTGAGNTIYF	TGCAGCGTGGATGGGACAGGGGCTGGAAACACCATATATTTT	TRBD1	TRBV29-1	14	-	TRBJ1-3
CASSLGAVNEQFF	TGTGCCAGCAGCCTAGGGGCCGTCAATGAGCAGTTCTTC	-	TRBV7-2	13	-	TRBJ2-1
CASSARTTFYEQYF	TGTGCCAGCAGTGCCAGGACTACATTCTACGAGCAGTACTTC	-	TRBV6-4	14	-	TRBJ2-7
CASSAGGLGGNQPQHF	TGTGCCAGCAGTGCGGGGGGGCTAGGGGGCAATCAGCCCCAGCATTTT	-	TRBV2	16	-	TRBJ1-5
CASSPATNSGNTIYF	TGTGCCAGCAGCCCGGCCACTAACTCTGGAAACACCATATATTTT	-	TRBV5-6	15	-	TRBJ1-3
CASSPGTSGTYNEQFF	TGTGCCAGCAGCCCGGGGACTAGCGGGACCTACAATGAGCAGTTCTTC	TRBD2	TRBV7-9	16	-	TRBJ2-1
CASSLVESGTYEQYF	TGTGCCAGCAGTTTGGTGGAGAGCGGTACCTACGAGCAGTACTTC	-	TRBV27	15	-	TRBJ2-7
CASNWGDRGLGNTEAFF	TGTGCCAGCAACTGGGGGGACAGGGGGCTTGGAAACACTGAAGCTTTCTTT	TRBD1	TRBV2	17	once	TRBJ1-1
CASSLPRGSYEQYF	TGCGCCAGCAGCTTGCCCAGGGGTTCCTACGAGCAGTACTTC	-	TRBV5-1	14	-	TRBJ2-7
CASTRTGGSTDTQYF	TGTGCCAGCACCCGGACAGGGGGTAGCACAGATACGCAGTATTTT	TRBD1	TRBV7-3	15	-	TRBJ2-3